This entry lists 25 T cell receptor beta chains sequenced from one sample in a study of T cell changes during pregnancy in multiple sclerosis. Assay: immunoSEQ multiplex PCR; the TCRdb copy retains only in-frame clones and omits some. The table shows under 130,000 clones, with 85% to 95% occurring only once. Sequencing used peripheral blood, obtained after pregnancy. All receptors come from a female donor with multiple sclerosis, enrolled in a pregnancy study.

The chain carries TRBV21-1 and TRBJ2-3; TRBD1 is taken as the D call from the table, unchecked against the DNA. TRBV21-1 is shown as a pseudogene. The CDR3 consists of 18 residues. In DNA form, the CDR3 reads TGTGCCAGCAGCAAAGTGCTCGGCAGGGGAGAGGGAACAGATACGCAGTATTTT. Protein: CASSKVLGRGEGTDTQYF.

The chain uses TRBV5-7 and TRBJ2-1; D not resolved. TRBV5-7 is an ORF for which the function is uncertain. V was cut by 2 bases and J by 2 bases, with 20 bases left in between. The CDR3 totals 18 residues. The CDR3 region is CASSFRTTGPRTYNEQFF. The DNA for the CDR3 is TGTGCCAGCAGCTTCAGAACGACCGGCCCGAGGACCTACAATGAGCAGTTCTTC.

The CDR3 region is CSVAGTEDHNEQFF. The CDR3 DNA reads TGCAGCGTTGCAGGGACAGAGGACCACAATGAGCAGTTCTTC. V is TRBV29-1 and J is TRBJ2-1; TRBD1 aligns across 7 bases. From germline, CDR1 is SQVTM and CDR2 ANQGSEA. The CDR3 contains 14 residues. J gave up 5 bases and V 4 bases, and 8 bases lay outside the gene matches.

The chain uses TRBV25-1 and TRBJ2-7; 9 bases are shared with TRBD1. The germline CDR1 and CDR2 sequences are MGHDK and SYGVNS. The V and J ends lost 3 bases and 4 bases, in that order; junction bases with no gene match: 10. The CDR3 has 16 residues. CDR3 nucleotides: TGTGCCAGCAGTGATAACATCCGGGACAGGGTTTACGAGCAGTACTTC. Encoded protein: CASSDNIRDRVYEQYF.

The genes are TRBV18 and TRBJ2-7, with 7 bases that match TRBD1. Germline-derived CDR1 and CDR2 are KGHSH and LQKENI. The J segment lost 7 bases and the V segment lost 0 bases, leaving 6 bases of the junction unmatched. The CDR3 covers 14 residues. The CDR3 protein is CASSPPDRPGEQYF. The CDR3, as DNA: TGTGCCAGCTCACCACCGGACAGGCCGGGAGAGCAGTACTTC.

The rearrangement joins TRBV4-3 to TRBJ2-2, with 7 bases that match TRBD1. V was pared by 3 bases and J by 4 bases, with 11 bases of the junction left unmatched. Germline-derived CDR1 and CDR2 are LGHNA and YSLEER. This CDR3 has 17 residues. The CDR3 region is CASSHDIRTGFTGELFF. The CDR3 DNA is TGCGCCAGCAGCCATGATATACGGACAGGTTTCACCGGGGAGCTGTTTTTT.

The V call is TRBV10-3, the J call TRBJ2-1, with 10 bases lining up with TRBD2. The CDR3 contains 18 residues. Germline V gene sequence: CDR1 ENHRY, CDR2 SYGVKD. V trimming: 3 bases; J trimming: 0 bases; junction bases outside the gene matches: 8. The CDR3 reads CAISDHPSGRVSYNEQFF. CDR3 coding DNA: TGTGCCATCAGTGATCATCCTAGCGGGAGAGTCTCCTACAATGAGCAGTTCTTC.

The chain has TRBV7-6 and TRBJ2-1; maybe TRBD1 (6 bases). Germline V gives CDR1 SGHVS, CDR2 FNYEAQ. Trimming shortened V by 5 bases and J by 6 bases, and 17 bases separated the two germline ends. The CDR3 contains 15 residues. This CDR3 is CASSQTPSRGNEQFF. CDR3 nucleotides: TGTGCCAGCAGCCAAACCCCCAGCAGGGGCAATGAGCAGTTCTTC.

The chain is built from TRBV19 and TRBJ2-6, with 7 bases identical to TRBD1. This CDR3 spans 15 amino acids. Trimming removed 5 bases from V and 2 bases from J; junction bases left unmatched: 3. Per germline, CDR1 LNHDA and CDR2 SQIVND (reference sequence). CDR3 nucleotide sequence: TGTGCCAGTAGTCCCGGGACAGCTGGGGCCAACGTCCTGACTTTC. This codes for CASSPGTAGANVLTF.

Notes on this clone: At one end, the junction sequence differs from germline, possibly due to a read error. The chain employs TRBV10-3 and TRBJ2-2, with 11 bases that match TRBD1. The CDR3 is 12 amino acids. The germline V gene encodes CDR1 ENHRY and CDR2 SYGVKD. CDR3 coding DNA: TGCGGGACAGGGGGAAGAAGCGGGGAGCTGTTTTTT. This encodes CGTGGRSGELFF.

In regard to this clone: Other DNA sequences within the sample encode an identical CDR3. This chain links TRBV29-1 with TRBJ2-2, with D possibly TRBD1 on 6 matching bases. The germline V gene encodes CDR1 SQVTM and CDR2 ANQGSEA. The CDR3 has 13 amino acids. Trimming removed 7 bases at V and 3 bases at J, with 12 bases between. CDR3 sequence (DNA): TGCAGCGCTGGGCAGGGGTACACCGGGGAGCTGTTTTTT. It is translated as CSAGQGYTGELFF.

This chain joins TRBV18 and TRBJ1-1; 7 bases agree with TRBD1. The CDR3 is 15 residues long. With V trimmed by 2 bases and J by 4 bases, 7 bases remained unmatched. Germline V CDR1 and CDR2: KGHSH, LQKENI. CDR3 in DNA: TGTGCCAGCTCACCAACGGGAGGGGGCGGCACTGAAGCTTTCTTT. This sequence encodes CASSPTGGGGTEAFF.

This sequence joins TRBV4-2 and TRBJ1-1; perhaps TRBD1 as D (6 bases). Trimming removed 0 bases from V and 7 bases from J, with 12 bases in between. Looked up from germline, CDR1 is LGHNA and CDR2 is YNFKEQ. This CDR3 region has 14 residues. CDR3 sequence (DNA): TGTGCCAGCAGCCAAGACTCGGGACAAGATGAAGCTTTCTTT. This encodes CASSQDSGQDEAFF.

The chain joins TRBV2 to TRBJ2-7, with no clear D. CDR1 and CDR2 from the germline V gene are SNHLY and FYNNEI. The CDR3 contains 14 residues. V lost 6 bases, J lost 5 bases, and 17 bases lay in between. CDR3 nucleotides: TGTGCCAGCAGGAAGATAGACACGGTCCACGAGCAGTACTTC. Translating gives CASRKIDTVHEQYF.

The chain employs TRBV18 and TRBJ2-1; 7 bases agree with TRBD2. V gave up 6 bases and J gave up 7 bases; unmatched junction bases: 9. This CDR3 has 14 amino acids. The germline CDR1 and CDR2 sequences are KGHSH and LQKENI. The CDR3 protein is CASSPVAGMNEQFF. The DNA of the CDR3 is TGTGCCAGCTCTCCCGTAGCGGGTATGAATGAGCAGTTCTTC.

The CDR3 DNA is TGTGCCAGCAGTTTATCCCCGCTAGCGGGATTTCAAGAGACCCAGTACTTC. It encodes CASSLSPLAGFQETQYF. The chain joins TRBV27 to TRBJ2-5, with TRBD2 matching 9 bases. The J segment lost 2 bases and the V segment lost 0 bases, leaving 7 bases of the junction unmatched. CDR1 is MNHEY, CDR2 SMNVEV, per germline (reference sequence). The CDR3 loop spans 17 amino acids.

The gene calls are TRBV14 and TRBJ2-2; tentative D call: TRBD2 (5 bases). The CDR3 is 17 residues long. V lost 0 bases to trimming and J lost 6 bases, with 17 bases between them. Germline V gene data show CDR1 as SGHDN and CDR2 as FVKESK. The CDR3 DNA sequence: TGTGCCAGCAGCCAAGACAGGACTCATCGTATTTCCGGGGAGCTGTTTTTT. Residues: CASSQDRTHRISGELFF.

The chain joins TRBV7-3 to TRBJ2-2; 8 nucleotides agree with TRBD2. Germline V gene lookup returns CDR1 SGHTA and CDR2 FQGTGA. This CDR3 is 16 amino acids long. Trimming took 5 bases from V and 5 from J; bases not matched to a gene: 10. The CDR3 protein is CASSLPGGAGTGELFF. CDR3 nucleotide sequence: TGTGCCAGCAGCCTCCCCGGGGGGGCTGGGACCGGGGAGCTGTTTTTT.

The J gene is TRBJ1-1, the V gene TRBV19; D perhaps matches TRBD1 (5 bases). Germline V lookup: CDR1 LNHDA, CDR2 SQIVND (reference sequence). The CDR3 length is 14 residues. V was shortened by 3 bases and J by 0 bases, with 8 bases between the two germline ends. The CDR3 sequence: CASSIDSMNTEAFF. The CDR3, as DNA: TGTGCCAGTAGTATTGACAGTATGAACACTGAAGCTTTCTTT.

V usage is TRBV5-1 and J usage is TRBJ2-1; D might be TRBD2 (5 bases). CDR3 length: 14 residues. CDR1 and CDR2 from the germline V gene are SGHRS and YFSETQ. Trimming took off 0 bases at V and 2 bases at J, with 6 bases between the two ends. The CDR3 nucleotides read TGCGCCAGCAGCTTGGTCGGGGCCTACAATGAGCAGTTCTTC. This translates into CASSLVGAYNEQFF.

The V call is TRBV6-1, the J call TRBJ1-1; D remains ambiguous. Germline CDR1 is MNHNS and CDR2 is SASEGT. Between the trimmed V and J ends, which lost 4 bases and 1 base, there was a span of 7 bases. The CDR3 sequence is 13 residues long. The CDR3, as DNA: TGTGCCAGCAGTGCGGGTTGGAACACTGAAGCTTTCTTT. Amino acids: CASSAGWNTEAFF.

The J gene is TRBJ2-1, the V gene TRBV18; 9 bases fit TRBD1. The CDR3 length is 16 residues. Losses at the gene ends were 4 bases for V and 6 bases for J; bases not matched to a gene: 10. Germline V gene lookup returns CDR1 KGHSH and CDR2 LQKENI. CDR3 loop: CASSRPGTGRGNEQFF. CDR3 in DNA: TGTGCCAGCTCACGACCCGGGACAGGGCGAGGCAATGAGCAGTTCTTC.

V gene TRBV2 combines with J gene TRBJ1-1, with 9 bases identical to TRBD1. Germline loops: CDR1 SNHLY, CDR2 FYNNEI. The CDR3 covers 16 residues. The ends lost 5 bases at V and 8 bases at J; junction bases unmatched: 15. The CDR3 DNA reads TGTGCCAGCAGTTTACAGGGGGCTACGGACATTTCAGAAGCTTTCTTT. This sequence encodes CASSLQGATDISEAFF.

This rearrangement joins TRBV29-1 to TRBJ2-5, with TRBD2 as a possible D gene (5 bases). The V end lost 3 bases, the J end lost 3 bases, and 8 bases lay between the germline ends. The CDR3 sequence is 12 residues long. Germline V gene data show CDR1 as SQVTM and CDR2 as ANQGSEA. Written as DNA, the CDR3 is TGCAGCGTTGACGGACTTGAAGAGACCCAGTACTTC. It encodes CSVDGLEETQYF.

This clone came up once. The rearrangement joins TRBV5-5 to TRBJ1-1; D not resolved. Germline CDR1 is SGHKS and CDR2 is YYEKEE (reference sequence). Trimming shortened V by 4 bases and J by 3 bases, and 10 bases separated the two germline ends. The CDR3 runs 13 residues. CDR3 residues: CASSPWRDTEAFF. CDR3 DNA sequence: TGTGCCAGCAGCCCCTGGAGGGACACTGAAGCTTTCTTT.